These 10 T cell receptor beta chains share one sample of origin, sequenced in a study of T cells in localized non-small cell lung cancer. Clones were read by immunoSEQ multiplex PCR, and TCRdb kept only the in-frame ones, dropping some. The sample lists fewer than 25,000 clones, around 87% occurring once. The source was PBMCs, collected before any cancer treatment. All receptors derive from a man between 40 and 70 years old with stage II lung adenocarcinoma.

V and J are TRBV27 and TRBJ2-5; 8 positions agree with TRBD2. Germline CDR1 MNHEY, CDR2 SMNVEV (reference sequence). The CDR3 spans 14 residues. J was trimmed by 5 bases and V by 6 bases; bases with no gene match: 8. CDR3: CASSPRGGFETQYF. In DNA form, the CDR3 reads TGTGCCAGCAGCCCCCGGGGGGGTTTCGAGACCCAGTACTTC.

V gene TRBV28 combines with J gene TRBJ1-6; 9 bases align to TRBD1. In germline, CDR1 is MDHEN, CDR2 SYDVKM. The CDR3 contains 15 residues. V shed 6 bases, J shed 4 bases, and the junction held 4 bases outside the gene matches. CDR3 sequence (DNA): TGTGCCAGCAGACTAGGGACAGGGTATAATTCACCCCTCCACTTT. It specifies CASRLGTGYNSPLHF.

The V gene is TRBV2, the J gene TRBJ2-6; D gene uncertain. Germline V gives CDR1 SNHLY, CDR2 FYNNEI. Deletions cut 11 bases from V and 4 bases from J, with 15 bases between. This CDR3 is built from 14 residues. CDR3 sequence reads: CAGLEPAGANVLTF. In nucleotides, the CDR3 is TGTGCCGGCCTTGAACCGGCCGGGGCCAACGTCCTGACTTTC. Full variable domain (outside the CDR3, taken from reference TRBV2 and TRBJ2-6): EPEVTQTPSHQVTQMGQEVILRCVPISNHLYFYWYRQILGQKVEFLVSFYNNEISEKSEIFDDQFSVERPDGSNFTLKIRSTKLEDSAMYFCAGLEPAGANVLTFGAGSRLTVL.

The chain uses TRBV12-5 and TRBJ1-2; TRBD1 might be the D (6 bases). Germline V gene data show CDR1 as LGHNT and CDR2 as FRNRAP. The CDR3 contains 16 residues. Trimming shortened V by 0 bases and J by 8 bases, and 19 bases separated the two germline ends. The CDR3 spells CASGLVPVGGPHGYTF. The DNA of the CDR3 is TGTGCTAGTGGTTTGGTACCGGTAGGGGGTCCTCACGGCTACACCTTC.

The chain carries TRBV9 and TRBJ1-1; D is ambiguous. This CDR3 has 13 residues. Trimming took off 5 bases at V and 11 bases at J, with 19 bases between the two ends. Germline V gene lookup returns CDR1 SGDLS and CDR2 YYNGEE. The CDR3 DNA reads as TGTGCCAGCAGTCCACCGGGAGAGGGTAGGGCTTTCTTT. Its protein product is CASSPPGEGRAFF.

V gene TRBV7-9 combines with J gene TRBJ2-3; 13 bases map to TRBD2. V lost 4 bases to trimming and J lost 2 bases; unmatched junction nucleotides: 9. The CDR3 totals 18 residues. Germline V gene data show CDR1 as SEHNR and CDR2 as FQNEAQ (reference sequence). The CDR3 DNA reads TGTGCCAGCAGCTCCTCAGGGACTAGCGGGAACCCCACAGATACGCAGTATTTT. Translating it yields CASSSSGTSGNPTDTQYF.

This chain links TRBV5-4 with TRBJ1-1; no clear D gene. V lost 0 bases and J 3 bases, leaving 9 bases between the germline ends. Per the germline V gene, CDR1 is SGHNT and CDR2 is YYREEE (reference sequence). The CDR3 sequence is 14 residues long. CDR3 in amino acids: CASSLAFLDTEAFF. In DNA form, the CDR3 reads TGTGCCAGCAGCTTGGCATTTTTAGACACTGAAGCTTTCTTT.

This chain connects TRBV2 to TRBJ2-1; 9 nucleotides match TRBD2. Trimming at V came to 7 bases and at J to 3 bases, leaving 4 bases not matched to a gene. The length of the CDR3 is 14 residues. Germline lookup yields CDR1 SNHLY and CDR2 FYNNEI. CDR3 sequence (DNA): TGTGCCAGCACCGTAGCGGGGGTCTACAATGAGCAGTTCTTC. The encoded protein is CASTVAGVYNEQFF.

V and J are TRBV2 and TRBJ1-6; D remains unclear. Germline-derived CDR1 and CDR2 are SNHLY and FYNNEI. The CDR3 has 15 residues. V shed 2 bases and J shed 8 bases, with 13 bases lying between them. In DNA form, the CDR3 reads TGTGCCAGCAGTGAATCCCGGTTCGCGGATTCACCCCTCCACTTT. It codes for CASSESRFADSPLHF.

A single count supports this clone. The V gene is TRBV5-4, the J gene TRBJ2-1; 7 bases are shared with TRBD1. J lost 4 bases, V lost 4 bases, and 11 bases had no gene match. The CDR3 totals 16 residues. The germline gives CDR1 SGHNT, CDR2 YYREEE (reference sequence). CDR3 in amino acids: CASSRDRVTSYNEQFF. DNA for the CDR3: TGTGCCAGCAGCCGCGACAGGGTGACATCATACAATGAGCAGTTCTTC.